A single sample is the source of the 3 T cell receptor beta chains below, sequenced in a study of neurological immune-mediated disorders. Each CDR3 protein gets one entry after TCRdb re-called the 5' RACE reads with MiXCR. The sample records 25,000 to 30,000 distinct CDR3 sequences, 12% being singletons. Sequenced material: PBMCs. The origin of the receptors is a man aged 55 to 70 in good health.

This clonotype was detected only once. Germline and junction disagree at one end, which may indicate a read error. The chain is built from TRBV7-8 and TRBJ2-3; D possibly uses TRBD1 or TRBD2 (5 bases each). Per the germline V gene, CDR1 is SGHVS and CDR2 is FQNEAQ. The length of the CDR3 is 15 residues. CDR3 sequence reads: CASILVLLGPDTQYF. CDR3 bases: TGTGCCAGCATCTTAGTTCTATTGGGACCAGATACGCAGTATTTT.

This clonotype came up many times. V and J are TRBV18 and TRBJ2-1; TRBD1 or TRBD2 may be the D gene (6 bases each). V was shortened by 2 bases and J by 6 bases, with 17 bases between the two germline ends. There are 16 residues in the CDR3. Germline CDR1 reads KGHSH; CDR2 reads LQKENI. The CDR3 loop reads CASSPTGGGRVNEQFF. The CDR3 DNA sequence: TGTGCCAGCTCACCAACTGGAGGGGGTAGGGTCAATGAGCAGTTCTTC.

This clonotype was seen ten or more times. V and J are TRBV10-3 and TRBJ2-1, with TRBD2 matching 7 bases. The J segment lost 0 bases and the V segment lost 3 bases, leaving 2 bases of the junction unmatched. Germline V gene data show CDR1 as ENHRY and CDR2 as SYGVKD. This CDR3 is built from 15 residues. The CDR3 spells CAISDGGSSYNEQFF. The CDR3 DNA sequence: TGTGCCATCAGTGACGGGGGGAGCTCCTACAATGAGCAGTTCTTC.